Below, 18 T cell receptor beta chains from the same sample are listed, as sequenced in a study of T cells after yellow fever vaccination. TCRdb reanalysed the 5' RACE reads using MiXCR and keeps one entry per CDR3 protein. The sample yields hundreds of thousands of distinct CDR3 sequences, around 12% seen once. The sample here was PBMCs, taken on the day of the yellow fever booster vaccination. The receptor source for this set is a man aged 25-45 years who received the YFV17D yellow fever vaccine.

Concerning this clonotype: An end of the junction does not agree with germline; a read error may underlie this. The rearrangement links TRBV5-1 to TRBJ2-1; no reliable D call. This CDR3 contains 15 residues. Looked up from germline, CDR1 is SGHRS and CDR2 is YFSETQ. CDR3 region: CDSSFDAGGYNEQFF. The DNA of the CDR3 is TGCGACAGCAGCTTCGACGCCGGCGGCTACAATGAGCAGTTCTTC.

Comment on this clonotype: A junction boundary mismatches the germline segment, possibly from a read error. This chain connects TRBV20-1 to TRBJ2-5, with 8 bases matching TRBD2. This CDR3 is built from 16 residues. Germline loops: CDR1 DFQATT, CDR2 SNEGSKA (reference sequence). The CDR3 nucleotides are TGCTGTGCTAGTCGAACCTCGGGGGGTAGTAGCGGGGCCCAGTACTTC. Amino acids: CCASRTSGGSSGAQYF.

The genes are TRBV19 and TRBJ2-7, with unresolved D. This CDR3 comprises 13 residues. Trimming took 0 bases from V and 4 from J, leaving 7 bases between them. The germline gives CDR1 LNHDA, CDR2 SQIVND (reference sequence). CDR3: CASSIDQDYEQYF. The DNA of the CDR3 is TGTGCCAGTAGTATAGATCAAGATTACGAGCAGTACTTC.

V usage is TRBV7-2 and J usage is TRBJ2-1; possibly TRBD1 for D (5 bases). V was shortened by 2 bases and J by 0 bases, with 8 bases between the two germline ends. The CDR3 spans 15 residues. Germline values: CDR1 SGHTA, CDR2 FQGNSA. The CDR3: CASSLLGASYNEQFF. The DNA for the CDR3 is TGTGCCAGCAGCTTACTAGGGGCCTCCTACAATGAGCAGTTCTTC.

This clonotype was counted between two and nine times. The rearrangement uses TRBV20-1 and TRBJ2-4; D possibly corresponds to TRBD1 (5 bases). V gave up 4 bases and J gave up 0 bases, with 10 bases separating them. Looked up from germline, CDR1 is DFQATT and CDR2 is SNEGSKA (reference sequence). This CDR3 region has 14 residues. The CDR3 bases are TGCAGTGCTATGGGGCCTATAGCCAAAAACATTCAGTACTTC. Translating it yields CSAMGPIAKNIQYF.

The rearrangement joins TRBV20-1 to TRBJ2-1; 7 positions agree with TRBD2. This CDR3 is 16 amino acids long. The trim removed 2 bases at V and 4 bases at J, leaving 11 bases unmatched. The germline V gene has CDR1 DFQATT and CDR2 SNEGSKA (reference sequence). CDR3 bases: TGCAGTGCTAGAAACTTCCGCTTAGCGGGTTACAATGAGCAGTTCTTC. Protein sequence: CSARNFRLAGYNEQFF.

V usage is TRBV5-1 and J usage is TRBJ2-6; possible D gene TRBD1, 5 bases. Per the germline V gene, CDR1 is SGHRS and CDR2 is YFSETQ. CDR3 size: 17 residues. V was pared by 0 bases and J by 0 bases, with 10 bases between. CDR3 DNA sequence: TGCGCCAGCAGCTTGGTAATTGGGGCCTCTGGGGCCAACGTCCTGACTTTC. It translates to CASSLVIGASGANVLTF.

This clonotype came up a few times. The chain carries TRBV27 and TRBJ1-4; 7 nucleotides match TRBD1. The CDR3 covers 14 residues. Germline V gene sequence: CDR1 MNHEY, CDR2 SMNVEV (reference sequence). The ends lost 6 bases at V and 2 bases at J; junction bases unmatched: 3. Here the CDR3 DNA reads TGTGCCAGCAGATCGGGACAGACTAATGAAAAACTGTTTTTT. It encodes CASRSGQTNEKLFF.

This chain joins TRBV5-4 and TRBJ2-5, with TRBD2 matching over 7 bases. Germline CDR1 reads SGHNT; CDR2 reads YYREEE (reference sequence). V trimming: 8 bases; J trimming: 5 bases; junction bases outside the gene matches: 9. The CDR3 sequence is 13 residues long. Here the CDR3 reads CASMAGVGETQYF. CDR3 in DNA: TGTGCCAGTATGGCGGGGGTAGGGGAGACCCAGTACTTC.

The chain links TRBV11-2 to TRBJ2-2; D not certain. V was trimmed by 3 bases and J by 3 bases, leaving 8 bases between them. The CDR3 runs 14 residues. CDR1 SGHAT and CDR2 FQNNGV come from the germline V gene. Here the CDR3 DNA reads TGTGCCAGCAGCTTGGCACTGTACACCGGGGAGCTGTTTTTT. Residues: CASSLALYTGELFF. Supplemented by reference TRBV11-2 and TRBJ2-2, the full variable domain reads EAGVAQSPRYKIIEKRQSVAFWCNPISGHATLYWYQQILGQGPKLLIQFQNNGVVDDSQLPKDRFSAERLKGVDSTLKIQPAKLEDSAVYLCASSLALYTGELFFGEGSRLTVL.

The genes are TRBV28 and TRBJ2-3; perhaps TRBD1 as D (5 bases). This CDR3 region has 12 residues. Germline values: CDR1 MDHEN, CDR2 SYDVKM. Trimming cost V 2 bases and J 8 bases, with 8 bases left between them. In DNA, the CDR3 is TGTGCCAGCAGTTTAATCCAGGGTACGCAGTATTTT. It codes for CASSLIQGTQYF.

The chain links TRBV7-2 to TRBJ2-2, with TRBD1 matching over 8 bases. The CDR3 runs to 14 residues. The V segment lost 2 bases and the J segment 6 bases; nucleotides outside the gene matches: 2. Germline V gene data show CDR1 as SGHTA and CDR2 as FQGNSA. The CDR3 DNA sequence: TGTGCCAGCAGCTTAACAGGGGGATCCGGGGAGCTGTTTTTT. It translates to CASSLTGGSGELFF.

V is TRBV7-6 and J is TRBJ2-1, with 10 bases lining up with TRBD2. Looked up from germline, CDR1 is SGHVS and CDR2 is FNYEAQ. This CDR3 has 15 amino acids. J gave up 5 bases and V 5 bases, and 6 bases lay outside the gene matches. CDR3: CASSHGSGGNNEQFF. The CDR3 region has the DNA TGTGCCAGCAGCCATGGTAGCGGGGGGAACAATGAGCAGTTCTTC.

The rearrangement links TRBV5-4 to TRBJ2-1; TRBD2 agrees at 8 bases. J lost 7 bases, V lost 0 bases, and 6 bases had no gene match. Germline assignment: CDR1 SGHNT and CDR2 YYREEE (reference sequence). The length of the CDR3 is 15 residues. The CDR3 is CASSLAAGEKNEQFF. The CDR3 DNA sequence: TGTGCCAGCAGCTTGGCAGCGGGAGAGAAGAATGAGCAGTTCTTC.

V usage is TRBV5-8 and J usage is TRBJ2-3, with D unclear. This CDR3 is built from 13 residues. V lost 0 bases and J 4 bases, leaving 6 bases between the germline ends. CDR1 is SGHTS, CDR2 YDEGEE, per germline. CDR3 coding DNA: TGTGCCAGCAGCTTGGTTGGATCAGATACGCAGTATTTT. This encodes CASSLVGSDTQYF.

This clonotype was counted once. The chain links TRBV20-1 to TRBJ1-1; D perhaps matches TRBD1 (5 bases). The CDR3 is made up of 13 amino acids. With 1 base removed from V and 1 base from J, the gap between germline ends came to 7 bases. Germline lookup yields CDR1 DFQATT and CDR2 SNEGSKA (reference sequence). CDR3 coding DNA: TGCAGTGCTAGAGGGGGCTCGAACACTGAAGCTTTCTTT. Its protein product is CSARGGSNTEAFF.

In its sample, this clonotype was seen a few times. This chain connects TRBV5-1 to TRBJ2-3; 11 bases agree with TRBD2. The CDR3 has 15 amino acids. The germline CDR1 and CDR2 sequences are SGHRS and YFSETQ. Losses at the gene ends were 3 bases for V and 4 bases for J; bases not matched to a gene: 4. The CDR3 sequence is CASSSGTSGPDTQYF. CDR3 bases: TGCGCCAGCAGCTCCGGGACTAGCGGCCCAGATACGCAGTATTTT.

On this clonotype itself: The junction differs from germline at one of its ends, possibly a read error. This chain joins TRBV20-1 and TRBJ1-2; 8 bases align to TRBD1. The V gene's germline CDR1 is DFQATT and CDR2 SNEGSKA (reference sequence). This CDR3 is built from 16 residues. CDR3 in amino acids: CCARDLGTGSPGGYTF. For the CDR3, the DNA is TGCTGTGCTAGAGATCTCGGGACAGGCTCCCCAGGTGGCTACACCTTC.